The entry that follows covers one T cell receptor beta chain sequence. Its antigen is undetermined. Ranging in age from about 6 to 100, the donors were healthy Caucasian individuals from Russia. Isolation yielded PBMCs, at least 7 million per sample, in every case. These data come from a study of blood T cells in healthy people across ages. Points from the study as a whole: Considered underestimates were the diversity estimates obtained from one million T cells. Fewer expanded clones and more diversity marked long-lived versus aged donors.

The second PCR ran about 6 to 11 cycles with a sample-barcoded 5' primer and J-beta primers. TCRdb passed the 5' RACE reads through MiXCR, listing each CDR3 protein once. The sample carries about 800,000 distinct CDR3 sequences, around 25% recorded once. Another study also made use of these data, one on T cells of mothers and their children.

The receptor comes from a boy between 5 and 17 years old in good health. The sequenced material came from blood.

CDR3 DNA: TGTGCCAGCAGTACCTACGGCATTCAGTACTTC. Translation: CASSTYGIQYF. V gene TRBV7-9 combines with J gene TRBJ2-4; no definite D call. The CDR3 consists of 11 residues. V lost 6 bases and J lost 9, with 9 bases in between. Germline V lookup: CDR1 SEHNR, CDR2 FQNEAQ (reference sequence).